The 13 T cell receptor beta chains presented below share a single source sample, sequenced in a study of CXCR3-negative and CXCR3-positive naive CD8 T cells (dated by TCRdb to the late 2010s). What the study reported, not specific to this receptor: Compared with CXCR3-negative naive cells, CXCR3-positive naive cells had TRB CDR3s with higher hydrophobicity (lower Kidera factor 4), lower energy, and higher strength and volume indices.

The sample was run on a NextSeq 550. The Human TCR Profiling Kit (MiLaboratory) was used to prepare UMI-labeled 5' RACE TRB cDNA libraries. The reads went through TCRdb reprocessing, and each CDR3 protein sequence gets one entry with no DNA. The sample table records some 140,000 distinct CDR3 sequences. The ten largest make up approximately 0.5% of the sample. No antigens are known for them. Material: naive CXCR3+ CD8+ T cells from blood. The cell subset or site label for this specimen denotes: CD45RO-CCR7+CD27+CD95- naive CD8+ T cells expressing CXCR3 (TNR3+). The receptor set was obtained from a human donor in good health. Some clones in this sample may be carry-over from other donors' samples.

CDR3 protein: CATSDLMDPYGYTF. This chain uses TRBV24-1 with TRBJ1-2. The CDR3 has 14 residues. Germline CDR1 is KGHDR and CDR2 is SFDVKD.

J is TRBJ1-1 and V is TRBV4-2; no DNA is available, so the TRBD1 call from TCRdb remains unchecked. CDR1 is LGHNA and CDR2 is YNFKEQ in the germline V gene. There are 15 residues in the CDR3. The CDR3: CASSQVGTPSTEAFF.

The rearrangement links TRBV6-5 to TRBJ2-7; TCRdb's D call, TRBD2, is unchecked because there is no DNA. The CDR3 is 13 amino acids. The germline CDR1 and CDR2 sequences are MNHEY and SVGAGI. CDR3 amino acids: CASSYSRSGEQYF.

The V call is TRBV4-1, the J call TRBJ2-3; the D call of TRBD2 rests on TCRdb alone, since no DNA is present to check it. The germline gives CDR1 MGHRA, CDR2 YSYEKL. The CDR3 spans 15 residues. The CDR3 here is CATAGGGYYTDTQYF.

This chain uses TRBV2 with TRBJ1-5. Germline loops: CDR1 SNHLY, CDR2 FYNNEI. The CDR3 sequence is 12 residues long. CDR3 loop: CASSDGYQPQHF.

The chain uses TRBV7-8 and TRBJ2-3; absent DNA, TCRdb's TRBD1 call cannot be checked. The CDR3 loop spans 14 amino acids. Per the germline V gene, CDR1 is SGHVS and CDR2 is FQNEAQ. The chain's CDR3 is CASTGMGGTDTQYF.

V is TRBV13 and J is TRBJ2-3; there is no DNA to check the TCRdb D call of TRBD1. From germline, CDR1 is PRHDT and CDR2 FYEKMQ (reference sequence). CDR3 length: 15 residues. Here the CDR3 reads CASSPTVRGTDTQYF.

CDR3 sequence reads: CSARRGLWTDTQYF. V and J are TRBV29-1 and TRBJ2-3; TCRdb designates TRBD1, a call that cannot be tested without DNA. The V gene's germline CDR1 is SQVTM and CDR2 ANQGSEA. The length of the CDR3 is 14 residues.

V gene TRBV19 combines with J gene TRBJ1-1; TCRdb calls TRBD1, which cannot be checked without DNA. Germline CDR1 reads LNHDA; CDR2 reads SQIVND (reference sequence). The CDR3 contains 13 residues. This CDR3 reads CASKPGGNTEAFF.

This sequence joins TRBV9 and TRBJ1-2; TCRdb reports TRBD1, a call that lacks DNA to check it against. The CDR3 sequence is 15 residues long. Germline-derived CDR1 and CDR2 are SGDLS and YYNGEE. CDR3 sequence: CASSVDNRGNYGYTF.

The V call is TRBV2, the J call TRBJ2-7; TCRdb picks TRBD1, but there is no DNA to check that call. This CDR3 is built from 17 residues. Germline lookup yields CDR1 SNHLY and CDR2 FYNNEI. The CDR3 spells CASSEDPPGGVSYEQYF.

The CDR3 is CASSPPLVDIQYF. The rearrangement links TRBV7-9 to TRBJ2-4; TCRdb's D gene call, TRBD2, goes unchecked for lack of DNA. This CDR3 comprises 13 residues. Germline V CDR1 and CDR2: SEHNR, FQNEAQ (reference sequence).

The chain has TRBV6-5 and TRBJ2-7; the D call from TCRdb, TRBD1, cannot be confirmed without DNA. There are 15 residues in the CDR3. CDR1 is MNHEY, CDR2 SVGAGI, per germline. This CDR3 is CASSFSGQGIYEQYF.